The 30 T cell receptor beta chains below were found in one sample sequenced in a study of blood T cell repertoires in COVID-19. Assay used: immunoSEQ multiplex PCR; TCRdb lists only in-frame clones, some missing. The sample comprises about 110,000 clones, approximately 85% of which are singletons, and 2% to 3% rests with the top ten. The sequenced sample was peripheral blood. The receptors derive from a human donor in a cohort sampled during active COVID-19.

V usage is TRBV6-5 and J usage is TRBJ2-7, with 8 bases identical to TRBD1. Trimming took 2 bases from V and 5 from J; bases not matched to a gene: 5. This CDR3 is built from 14 residues. From germline, CDR1 is MNHEY and CDR2 SVGAGI. The CDR3 coding sequence is TGTGCCAGCAGTTACCCGGGCAGGGGGCACGAGCAGTACTTC. Translation gives CASSYPGRGHEQYF.

The CDR3 reads CASSPAGLTGELFF. CDR3 sequence (DNA): TGTGCCAGCTCTCCAGCGGGGCTCACCGGGGAGCTGTTTTTT. V is TRBV6-6 and J is TRBJ2-2; TRBD2 aligns across 7 bases. Per germline, CDR1 MNHNY and CDR2 SVGAGI (reference sequence). The CDR3 sequence is 14 residues long. Trimming took 8 bases from V and 4 from J; bases not matched to a gene: 7.

The chain combines TRBV5-6 with TRBJ2-3, with D maybe TRBD1 (6 bases). Germline V gene sequence: CDR1 SGHDT, CDR2 YYEEEE. V was shortened by 3 bases and J by 6 bases, with 17 bases between the two germline ends. This CDR3 region has 15 residues. The DNA for the CDR3 is TGTGCCAGCAGCTCGACAGGCAACCCTGGGGATACGCAGTATTTT. Translation gives CASSSTGNPGDTQYF. Drawing the rest from reference TRBV5-6 and TRBJ2-3, the complete variable domain is DAGVTQSPTHLIKTRGQQVTLRCSPKSGHDTVSWYQQALGQGPQFIFQYYEEEERQRGNFPDRFSGHQFPNYSSELNVNALLLGDSALYLCASSSTGNPGDTQYFGPGTRLTVL.

The rearrangement uses TRBV19 and TRBJ2-1; 11 bases line up with TRBD2. V gave up 3 bases and J gave up 2 bases; unmatched junction bases: 12. The length of the CDR3 is 19 residues. The germline gives CDR1 LNHDA, CDR2 SQIVND (reference sequence). CDR3 DNA: TGTGCCAGTAGTATTATGGCTAGCGGGAGGAGTGGGACCTACAATGAGCAGTTCTTC. Amino acid sequence: CASSIMASGRSGTYNEQFF. The whole variable domain, remainder taken from reference TRBV19 and TRBJ2-1, is DGGITQSPKYLFRKEGQNVTLSCEQNLNHDAMYWYRQDPGQGLRLIYYSQIVNDFQKGDIAEGYSVSREKKESFPLTVTSAQKNPTAFYLCASSIMASGRSGTYNEQFFGPGTRLTVL.

The chain uses TRBV27 and TRBJ1-2, with TRBD1 as a possible D gene (6 bases). CDR1 and CDR2 from the germline V gene are MNHEY and SMNVEV (reference sequence). V lost 8 bases and J lost 8, with 18 bases in between. The CDR3 length is 13 residues. The CDR3 spells CASGTQGLRGYTF. CDR3 sequence (DNA): TGTGCCAGCGGTACACAGGGATTGCGCGGCTACACCTTC.

The table lists this clone with a few counts. CDR3 nucleotides: TGTGCCACCAGCGAGCGGACAGGGGCATACAATGAGCAGTTCTTC. Translating it yields CATSERTGAYNEQFF. The chain has TRBV15 and TRBJ2-1; 9 bases match TRBD1. V was clipped by 5 bases and J by 4 bases; unmatched bases: 6. The CDR3 has 15 amino acids. The V gene's germline CDR1 is LNHNV and CDR2 YYDKDF (reference sequence). Full variable domain (remainder filled in from reference TRBV15 and TRBJ2-1): DAMVIQNPRYQVTQFGKPVTLSCSQTLNHNVMYWYQQKSSQAPKLLFHYYDKDFNNEADTPDNFQSRRPNTSFCFLDIRSPGLGDTAMYLCATSERTGAYNEQFFGPGTRLTVL.

The chain carries TRBV5-1 and TRBJ2-1, with 9 bases lining up with TRBD2. The germline V gene encodes CDR1 SGHRS and CDR2 YFSETQ. This CDR3 has 15 residues. Losses at the gene ends were 0 bases for V and 4 bases for J; bases not matched to a gene: 2. CDR3 region: CASSLVTSGYNEQFF. The CDR3 nucleotides are TGCGCCAGCAGCTTGGTGACTAGCGGATACAATGAGCAGTTCTTC.

This clone turned up a few times. The chain links TRBV2 to TRBJ1-6, with D perhaps TRBD1 (6 bases). From germline, CDR1 is SNHLY and CDR2 FYNNEI. There are 15 residues in the CDR3. V lost 4 bases to trimming and J lost 10 bases, with 17 bases between them. The CDR3: CASSGEQGPRSPLHF. The CDR3 DNA reads as TGTGCCAGCAGTGGGGAACAGGGACCTCGATCACCCCTCCACTTT.

The chain employs TRBV6-5 and TRBJ2-7, with 8 nucleotides matching TRBD2. CDR1 is MNHEY and CDR2 is SVGAGI in the germline V gene. The CDR3 consists of 15 residues. V was clipped by 2 bases and J by 1 base; unmatched bases: 4. The chain's CDR3 is CASSYPGGKSYEQYF. The CDR3 DNA reads TGTGCCAGCAGTTACCCGGGAGGGAAGTCCTACGAGCAGTACTTC.

The rearrangement links TRBV19 to TRBJ1-1; 7 nucleotides line up with TRBD1. V was pared by 2 bases and J by 4 bases, with 4 bases of the junction left unmatched. The CDR3 covers 14 residues. Germline V gives CDR1 LNHDA, CDR2 SQIVND (reference sequence). The chain's CDR3 is CASSIRTGPTEAFF. The CDR3 nucleotides read TGTGCCAGTAGTATAAGGACAGGACCCACTGAAGCTTTCTTT.

V and J are TRBV4-2 and TRBJ1-5, with D unresolved. The CDR3 contains 15 residues. Germline V gives CDR1 LGHNA, CDR2 YNFKEQ. The V and J ends lost 0 bases and 0 bases respectively, with 6 bases between them. The DNA for the CDR3 is TGTGCCAGCAGCCAAGAGTTAATTAGCAATCAGCCCCAGCATTTT. The encoded protein is CASSQELISNQPQHF.

This chain uses TRBV6-6 with TRBJ1-6; D gene uncertain. Germline assignment: CDR1 MNHNY and CDR2 SVGAGI (reference sequence). The CDR3 is made up of 17 amino acids. V gave up 5 bases and J gave up 1 base, with 15 bases separating them. This chain's CDR3 is CASSPRRRESYNSPLHF. In DNA form, the CDR3 reads TGTGCCAGCAGTCCCAGGAGGAGGGAATCCTATAATTCACCCCTCCACTTT.

The chain links TRBV6-5 to TRBJ1-2; D might be TRBD1 (5 bases). The CDR3 totals 13 residues. Trimming cost V 2 bases and J 3 bases, with 7 bases left between them. Germline V gene data show CDR1 as MNHEY and CDR2 as SVGAGI. CDR3 residues: CASSYEGDYGYTF. The CDR3, as DNA: TGTGCCAGCAGTTACGAAGGGGACTATGGCTACACCTTC.

V gene TRBV28 combines with J gene TRBJ2-2; D is unresolved. V lost 3 bases to trimming and J lost 5 bases, with 16 bases between them. CDR3 size: 16 residues. Germline values: CDR1 MDHEN, CDR2 SYDVKM. CDR3 coding DNA: TGTGCCAGCAGTTTTGGCAGTCTCCCCGGGACCGGGGAGCTGTTTTTT. Protein product: CASSFGSLPGTGELFF.

This chain connects TRBV6-1 to TRBJ2-7; TRBD1 agrees at 11 bases. The CDR3 has 14 residues. Germline values: CDR1 MNHNS, CDR2 SASEGT. The V gene end was trimmed by 3 bases and the J gene end by 3 bases; junction bases not matched to a gene: 1. This chain's CDR3 is CASSEGQGDYEQYF. The CDR3 region has the DNA TGTGCCAGCAGTGAGGGACAGGGGGACTACGAGCAGTACTTC.

This chain joins TRBV7-3 and TRBJ2-5, with 9 bases fitting TRBD2. Germline assignment: CDR1 SGHTA and CDR2 FQGTGA. V dropped 2 bases and J dropped 5; count of bases not matched to a gene: 6. The CDR3 spans 15 residues. CDR3 protein: CASSLASGALETQYF. The CDR3 DNA reads as TGTGCCAGCAGCTTAGCTAGCGGGGCCCTTGAGACCCAGTACTTC.

The chain has TRBV19 and TRBJ1-2, with D possibly matching TRBD1 (5 bases). Looked up from germline, CDR1 is LNHDA and CDR2 is SQIVND (reference sequence). The CDR3 is 14 residues long. Trimming cost V 4 bases and J 0 bases, with 9 bases left between them. This chain's CDR3 is CASSTQGTNYGYTF. CDR3 sequence (DNA): TGTGCCAGTAGTACGCAGGGAACTAACTATGGCTACACCTTC.

The chain combines TRBV28 with TRBJ2-7, with 7 bases fitting TRBD1. V gave up 9 bases and J gave up 2 bases; unmatched junction bases: 7. Germline CDR1 MDHEN, CDR2 SYDVKM. There are 13 residues in the CDR3. The CDR3 nucleotides are TGTGCCAGTTGGGGACAGAGGCCCTACGAGCAGTACTTC. This translates into CASWGQRPYEQYF.

V is TRBV2 and J is TRBJ2-3; D may be TRBD1 (5 bases). Trimming removed 3 bases at V and 0 bases at J, with 16 bases between. This CDR3 region has 17 residues. Germline lookup yields CDR1 SNHLY and CDR2 FYNNEI. CDR3 DNA sequence: TGTGCCAGCAGTGATAGGGGCGGCCCACTTAGCACAGATACGCAGTATTTT. Protein: CASSDRGGPLSTDTQYF.

V and J are TRBV19 and TRBJ2-3; D not certain. The CDR3 consists of 12 residues. CDR1 and CDR2 (germline): LNHDA, SQIVND (reference sequence). Trimming removed 5 bases at V and 2 bases at J, with 5 bases between. The CDR3 DNA reads TGTGCCAGTAGTTCCCTCACAGATACGCAGTATTTT. Translating it yields CASSSLTDTQYF. The full variable domain, with the rest looked up from reference TRBV19 and TRBJ2-3, is DGGITQSPKYLFRKEGQNVTLSCEQNLNHDAMYWYRQDPGQGLRLIYYSQIVNDFQKGDIAEGYSVSREKKESFPLTVTSAQKNPTAFYLCASSSLTDTQYFGPGTRLTVL.

The rearrangement links TRBV6-6 to TRBJ2-2, with 7 bases that match TRBD1. In germline, CDR1 is MNHNY, CDR2 SVGAGI (reference sequence). The CDR3 consists of 16 residues. Trimming at V came to 2 bases and at J to 5 bases, leaving 8 bases not matched to a gene. CDR3 in DNA: TGTGCCAGCAGTTACACTGACAGGGCCCGGACCGGGGAGCTGTTTTTT. Translated: CASSYTDRARTGELFF.

The gene calls are TRBV30 and TRBJ1-4; 9 bases agree with TRBD1. The J segment lost 8 bases and the V segment lost 3 bases, leaving 4 bases of the junction unmatched. Germline values: CDR1 GTSNPN, CDR2 SVGIG (reference sequence). This CDR3 is 13 amino acids long. This chain's CDR3 is CAWRGQGTEKLFF. CDR3 DNA: TGTGCCTGGAGAGGACAGGGGACCGAAAAACTGTTTTTT.

The chain couples TRBV4-2 to TRBJ2-7; D remains unclear. Germline V gene data show CDR1 as LGHNA and CDR2 as YNFKEQ. Trimming took off 0 bases at V and 4 bases at J, with 10 bases between the two ends. The CDR3 is 14 residues long. CDR3 in amino acids: CASSQDDSEYEQYF. DNA of the CDR3: TGTGCCAGCAGCCAAGATGACTCAGAGTACGAGCAGTACTTC.

The chain combines TRBV10-3 with TRBJ2-1; D is perhaps TRBD1 (6 bases). Trimming stripped 0 bases from V and 13 bases from J, with 13 bases between. The CDR3 sequence is 13 residues long. Germline CDR1 reads ENHRY; CDR2 reads SYGVKD. The CDR3 is CAISESEADSQFF. CDR3 sequence (DNA): TGTGCCATCAGTGAGTCTGAGGCGGACAGCCAGTTCTTC.

The chain recombines TRBV9 with TRBJ2-1; 7 bases are a match to TRBD1. Looked up from germline, CDR1 is SGDLS and CDR2 is YYNGEE. After removal of 4 bases from V and 10 bases from J, the junction contained 2 bases not matched to a gene. The CDR3 totals 11 residues. This CDR3 is CASSTDREQFF. CDR3 nucleotide sequence: TGTGCCAGCAGCACGGACAGGGAGCAGTTCTTC. The whole variable domain, remainder taken from reference TRBV9 and TRBJ2-1, is DSGVTQTPKHLITATGQRVTLRCSPRSGDLSVYWYQQSLDQGLQFLIQYYNGEERAKGNILERFSAQQFPDLHSELNLSSLELGDSALYFCASSTDREQFFGPGTRLTVL.

This chain uses TRBV2 with TRBJ1-2; 8 nucleotides line up with TRBD1. The CDR3 is 16 residues long. V was clipped by 3 bases and J by 8 bases; unmatched bases: 14. From germline, CDR1 is SNHLY and CDR2 FYNNEI. CDR3 sequence reads: CASSDRTGPAMGGYTF. The DNA for the CDR3 is TGTGCCAGCAGTGACAGGACAGGGCCCGCTATGGGGGGCTACACCTTC.

The chain employs TRBV27 and TRBJ2-3, with 8 bases aligning to TRBD1. Unmatched junction bases numbered 8, after V lost 9 bases and J lost 3 bases. The germline gives CDR1 MNHEY, CDR2 SMNVEV (reference sequence). The CDR3 is 14 amino acids. The CDR3 region is CASTDRERTDTQYF. The DNA of the CDR3 is TGTGCCAGTACGGACAGGGAGAGAACAGATACGCAGTATTTT.

This clone was picked up a small number of times. This chain joins TRBV9 and TRBJ1-6, with D perhaps matching TRBD1 (6 bases). The CDR3 runs to 14 residues. Trimming stripped 1 base from V and 10 bases from J, with 12 bases between. CDR1 and CDR2 (germline): SGDLS, YYNGEE. CDR3 residues: CASSVQQGGSPLHF. The CDR3 region has the DNA TGTGCCAGCAGCGTACAACAGGGAGGGTCACCCCTCCACTTT.

The chain joins TRBV5-4 to TRBJ1-1, with a weak D call TRBD1 (5 bases). V lost 4 bases to trimming and J lost 4 bases, with 17 bases between them. This CDR3 has 15 residues. Per the germline V gene, CDR1 is SGHNT and CDR2 is YYREEE (reference sequence). The CDR3 nucleotides are TGTGCCAGCAGCCTCGGGGGGGAGGGTGGCACTGAAGCTTTCTTT. It codes for CASSLGGEGGTEAFF.

The V gene is TRBV14, the J gene TRBJ1-1, with D unclear. CDR3 length equals 13 residues. The germline V gene has CDR1 SGHDN and CDR2 FVKESK. The V end lost 0 bases, the J end lost 1 base, and 3 bases lay between the germline ends. The CDR3 sequence: CASSQDQNTEAFF. For the CDR3, the DNA is TGTGCCAGCAGCCAAGATCAGAACACTGAAGCTTTCTTT.